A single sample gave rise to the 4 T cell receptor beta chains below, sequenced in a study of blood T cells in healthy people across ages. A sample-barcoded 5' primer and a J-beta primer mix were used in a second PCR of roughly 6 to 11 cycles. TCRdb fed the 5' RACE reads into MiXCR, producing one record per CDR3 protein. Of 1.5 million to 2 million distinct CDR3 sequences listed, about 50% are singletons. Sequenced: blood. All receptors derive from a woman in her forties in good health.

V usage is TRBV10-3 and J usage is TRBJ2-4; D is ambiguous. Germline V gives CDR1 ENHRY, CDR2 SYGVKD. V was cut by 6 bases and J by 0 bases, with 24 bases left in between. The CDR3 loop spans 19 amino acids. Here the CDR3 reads CAISARGSWDDLAKNIQYF. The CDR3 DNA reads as TGTGCCATCAGCGCACGCGGATCTTGGGATGACTTAGCCAAAAACATTCAGTACTTC.

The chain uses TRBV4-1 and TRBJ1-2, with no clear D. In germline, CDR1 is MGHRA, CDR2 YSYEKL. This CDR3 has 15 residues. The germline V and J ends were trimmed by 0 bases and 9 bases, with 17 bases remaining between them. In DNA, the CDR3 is TGCGCCAGCAGCCAAGATTCCCCAGGCCCCCTAAGCTACACCTTC. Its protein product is CASSQDSPGPLSYTF.

CDR3: CSASVTGEVTEQFF. DNA for the CDR3: TGCAGTGCTAGCGTGACAGGGGAGGTCACTGAGCAGTTCTTC. This chain connects TRBV20-1 to TRBJ2-1; 8 nucleotides line up with TRBD1. Germline V lookup: CDR1 DFQATT, CDR2 SNEGSKA (reference sequence). V was clipped by 3 bases and J by 9 bases; unmatched bases: 10. This CDR3 contains 14 residues.

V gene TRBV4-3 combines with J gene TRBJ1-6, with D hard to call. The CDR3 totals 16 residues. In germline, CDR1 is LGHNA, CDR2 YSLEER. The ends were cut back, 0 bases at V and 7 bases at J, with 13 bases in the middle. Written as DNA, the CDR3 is TGCGCCAGCAGCCAAGAAGCGGCCTACTTAAATTCACCCCTCCACTTT. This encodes CASSQEAAYLNSPLHF.